These 17 T cell receptor beta chains originate from one sample sequenced in a study of OX40 agonist ivuxolimab in advanced cancers. Here immunoSEQ multiplex PCR was the method, and the copy in TCRdb shows in-frame clones only, minus some. This sample yields roughly 75,000 clones, of which more than 80% are seen a single time; approximately 3% belongs to the top ten. The sequences come from CD4+ or CD8+ T cells sorted from blood, collected in a trial of the OX40 agonist ivuxolimab. These receptors were obtained from an adult with an advanced solid tumor such as melanoma, head and neck, liver or kidney cancer.

The chain combines TRBV6-5 with TRBJ2-7; weak D call: TRBD1 (6 bases). This CDR3 has 14 residues. Germline values: CDR1 MNHEY, CDR2 SVGAGI. V dropped 7 bases and J dropped 6 bases, with 19 bases sitting between them. The CDR3, as DNA: TGTGCCAGCACCTCCCTTGGACAGAATCTCGAGCAGTACTTC. It specifies CASTSLGQNLEQYF.

The CDR3 DNA follows: TGTGCCAGCAGCTTAGTGTTAGGCGGGAACTCTGGAAACACCATATATTTT. Amino acids: CASSLVLGGNSGNTIYF. The chain has TRBV7-2 and TRBJ1-3; no definite D call. The V end lost 1 base, the J end lost 0 bases, and 13 bases lay between the germline ends. There are 17 residues in the CDR3. Germline V CDR1 and CDR2: SGHTA, FQGNSA. Filled out from reference TRBV7-2 and TRBJ1-3, the complete variable domain reads GAGVSQSPSNKVTEKGKDVELRCDPISGHTALYWYRQSLGQGLEFLIYFQGNSAPDKSGLPSDRFSAERTGGSVSTLTIQRTQQEDSAVYLCASSLVLGGNSGNTIYFGEGSWLTVV.

This chain joins TRBV5-1 and TRBJ2-7; maybe TRBD1 (6 bases). The CDR3 covers 14 residues. Deletions cut 3 bases from V and 4 bases from J, with 14 bases between. Germline V gene sequence: CDR1 SGHRS, CDR2 YFSETQ. DNA for the CDR3: TGCGCCAGCAGCTACCGGGACACATTATACGAGCAGTACTTC. Translated: CASSYRDTLYEQYF.

CDR3 DNA: TGTGCCAGCAGGGGAGAGGACAGCCAAGAGACCCAGTACTTC. Its protein is CASRGEDSQETQYF. This chain links TRBV28 with TRBJ2-5, with D perhaps TRBD1 (6 bases). The CDR3 spans 14 residues. From germline, CDR1 is MDHEN and CDR2 SYDVKM. Trimming took 6 bases from V and 1 from J, leaving 12 bases between them.

The rearrangement joins TRBV28 to TRBJ1-5; no clear D gene. V dropped 2 bases and J dropped 3 bases, with 2 bases sitting between them. The germline V gene encodes CDR1 MDHEN and CDR2 SYDVKM. This CDR3 region has 12 residues. CDR3 DNA sequence: TGTGCCAGCAGTTTAGCCAATCAGCCCCAGCATTTT. Its translation: CASSLANQPQHF.

In its sample, this clone was seen a few times. This chain links TRBV30 with TRBJ1-1; D is unclear. The CDR3 spans 13 residues. The ends were cut back, 0 bases at V and 3 bases at J, with 8 bases in the middle. Looked up from germline, CDR1 is GTSNPN and CDR2 is SVGIG (reference sequence). CDR3 nucleotides: TGTGCCTGGAGTGTATTGTCGGACACTGAAGCTTTCTTT. It yields the protein CAWSVLSDTEAFF.

The gene calls are TRBV5-6 and TRBJ2-1, with D maybe TRBD2 (5 bases). V was shortened by 3 bases and J by 2 bases, with 12 bases between the two germline ends. The germline V gene encodes CDR1 SGHDT and CDR2 YYEEEE. The CDR3 totals 15 residues. This CDR3 is CASSSGLVTYNEQFF. The DNA for the CDR3 is TGTGCCAGCAGCTCAGGACTCGTAACCTACAATGAGCAGTTCTTC.

The chain recombines TRBV30 with TRBJ2-1; TRBD2 aligns across 8 bases. Germline lookup yields CDR1 GTSNPN and CDR2 SVGIG (reference sequence). CDR3 length equals 14 residues. Unmatched junction bases numbered 4, after V lost 2 bases and J lost 4 bases. Written as DNA, the CDR3 is TGTGCCTGGAGTAGCGGGGGAGTGTACAATGAGCAGTTCTTC. It is translated as CAWSSGGVYNEQFF.

V usage is TRBV2 and J usage is TRBJ2-3; the D gene is possibly TRBD1 (5 bases). The CDR3 has 14 residues. Germline lookup yields CDR1 SNHLY and CDR2 FYNNEI. V lost 7 bases to trimming and J lost 0 bases, with 11 bases between them. The CDR3, as DNA: TGTGCCAGCAAGGGGAAAGGGAGCACAGATACGCAGTATTTT. This sequence encodes CASKGKGSTDTQYF.

This clone was seen just once. The J gene is TRBJ1-5, the V gene TRBV2; D remains ambiguous. Germline V gene sequence: CDR1 SNHLY, CDR2 FYNNEI. The ends were cut back, 3 bases at V and 0 bases at J, with 12 bases in the middle. The CDR3 runs 16 residues. Here the CDR3 reads CASSDPISYSNQPQHF. DNA of the CDR3: TGTGCCAGCAGTGATCCGATCAGCTATAGCAATCAGCCCCAGCATTTT. The full variable domain, completed using reference TRBV2 and TRBJ1-5, is EPEVTQTPSHQVTQMGQEVILRCVPISNHLYFYWYRQILGQKVEFLVSFYNNEISEKSEIFDDQFSVERPDGSNFTLKIRSTKLEDSAMYFCASSDPISYSNQPQHFGDGTRLSIL.

J is TRBJ2-7 and V is TRBV29-1, with 12 bases identical to TRBD1. V trimming: 4 bases; J trimming: 7 bases; junction bases outside the gene matches: 8. The CDR3 runs 14 residues. Germline V lookup: CDR1 SQVTM, CDR2 ANQGSEA. As DNA, the CDR3 is TGCAGCGTTGTACCGGGACAGGGGGCGGGTGAGCAGTACTTC. Its translation is CSVVPGQGAGEQYF.

The chain joins TRBV2 to TRBJ2-5, with a weak D call TRBD1 (6 bases). Germline V lookup: CDR1 SNHLY, CDR2 FYNNEI. The CDR3 is 13 amino acids. Trimming shortened V by 7 bases and J by 2 bases, and 11 bases separated the two germline ends. CDR3: CASKGVAQETQYF. CDR3 DNA sequence: TGTGCCAGCAAGGGGGTAGCTCAAGAGACCCAGTACTTC.

The V call is TRBV10-3, the J call TRBJ2-1, with D uncertain. The CDR3 consists of 12 residues. V lost 4 bases, J lost 9 bases, and 10 bases lay in between. Germline CDR1 is ENHRY and CDR2 is SYGVKD. CDR3 DNA: TGTGCCATCAGTGGAGCACTGTCTGAGCAGTTCTTC. This codes for CAISGALSEQFF.

CDR3 residues: CASSLGHRGTGDYF. DNA for the CDR3: TGTGCCAGCAGCTTAGGACACCGGGGGACAGGGGATTACTTC. The V and J genes are TRBV7-2 and TRBJ2-5; 10 nucleotides align to TRBD1. The CDR3 loop spans 14 amino acids. Germline assignment: CDR1 SGHTA and CDR2 FQGNSA. Trimming took 1 base from V and 14 from J; bases not matched to a gene: 10.

The CDR3 DNA reads as TGTGCCAGCAGGGTAGCGGGGGGGACATCCTACGAGCAGTACTTC. Translating gives CASRVAGGTSYEQYF. The chain joins TRBV6-1 to TRBJ2-7, with 11 bases that match TRBD2. Trimming removed 6 bases from V and 1 base from J; junction bases left unmatched: 5. Germline V lookup: CDR1 MNHNS, CDR2 SASEGT. The CDR3 has 15 amino acids.

This clone showed up just once. The chain combines TRBV11-2 with TRBJ2-2, with TRBD1 identical over 8 bases. This CDR3 comprises 14 residues. Trimming removed 5 bases from V and 4 bases from J; junction bases left unmatched: 3. Germline V gene sequence: CDR1 SGHAT, CDR2 FQNNGV. CDR3 sequence: CASSEDRVTGELFF. CDR3 nucleotide sequence: TGTGCCAGCAGCGAGGACAGGGTCACCGGGGAGCTGTTTTTT.

This chain links TRBV5-1 with TRBJ1-2; 8 bases are a match to TRBD1. The CDR3 runs 14 residues. Trimming took 7 bases from V and 2 from J; bases not matched to a gene: 7. Germline V gives CDR1 SGHRS, CDR2 YFSETQ. The DNA of the CDR3 is TGCGCCAGCGGGACAGGCTTGACGAACTATGGCTACACCTTC. This gives the protein CASGTGLTNYGYTF.